What follows are 25 T cell receptor beta chains derived from one specimen sequenced in a study of CD8 T cells in ankylosing spondylitis. The antigens of these receptors remain unknown. Each CDR3 protein is one row after TCRdb ran MiXCR on the 5' RACE reads. In the table there are 750,000 to 850,000 distinct CDR3 sequences, 10% to 15% of which are singletons. General study results and limits: Made up of under ten highly homologous variants, a TCR beta motif appeared characteristic of ankylosing spondylitis blood.

The sequenced sample consisted of blood, either unsorted or a sorted T cell fraction (not recorded which). The receptors shown here come from a male donor with ankylosing spondylitis.

The V gene is TRBV24-1, the J gene TRBJ2-2; D remains unclear. Germline V gene sequence: CDR1 KGHDR, CDR2 SFDVKD. The CDR3 has 13 residues. V was clipped by 6 bases and J by 1 base, with 5 bases between them. The CDR3 loop is CATSHRNTGELFF. CDR3 bases: TGTGCCACCAGTCACAGGAACACCGGGGAGCTGTTTTTT.

This chain links TRBV4-3 with TRBJ1-4, with a tentative D call TRBD1 (6 bases). The CDR3 contains 19 residues. Germline assignment: CDR1 LGHNA and CDR2 YSLEER. V lost 0 bases and J lost 8, with 25 bases in between. This CDR3 is CASSQDIGAAGTQGEKLFF. The CDR3 DNA is TGCGCCAGCAGCCAAGATATCGGGGCGGCGGGAACCCAGGGGGAAAAACTGTTTTTT.

This clonotype has more than one count but fewer than ten. CDR3 amino acids: CASSFGKVPLTEQYF. The DNA of the CDR3 is TGTGCCAGCAGCTTTGGTAAGGTGCCTCTAACGGAGCAGTACTTC. The gene calls are TRBV5-6 and TRBJ2-7; D ambiguous. The length of the CDR3 is 15 residues. Trimming took 2 bases from V and 7 from J, leaving 19 bases between them. The germline CDR1 and CDR2 sequences are SGHDT and YYEEEE.

This chain joins TRBV4-3 and TRBJ2-5, with unresolved D. This CDR3 contains 14 residues. The germline V gene encodes CDR1 LGHNA and CDR2 YSLEER. V lost 4 bases and J 3 bases, leaving 12 bases between the germline ends. The CDR3: CASSPTVGKETQYF. CDR3 in DNA: TGCGCCAGCAGCCCAACGGTGGGTAAAGAGACCCAGTACTTC.

The rearrangement links TRBV7-2 to TRBJ1-5; the D gene is possibly TRBD1 (5 bases). Germline CDR1 SGHTA, CDR2 FQGNSA. The length of the CDR3 is 14 residues. V was shortened by 5 bases and J by 10 bases, with 18 bases between the two germline ends. As DNA, the CDR3 is TGTGCCAGCAGCCGACAGAGCCTTGGGGACCCCCAGCATTTT. Protein: CASSRQSLGDPQHF.

This clonotype appeared a single time. The J gene is TRBJ2-7, the V gene TRBV20-1; D unclear. Trimming shortened V by 2 bases and J by 0 bases, and 11 bases separated the two germline ends. This CDR3 is built from 14 residues. CDR1 and CDR2 from the germline V gene are DFQATT and SNEGSKA (reference sequence). DNA for the CDR3: TGCAGTGCTAGAACCAGATTGCGCTCCTACGAGCAGTACTTC. Residues: CSARTRLRSYEQYF.

The genes are TRBV5-4 and TRBJ2-4, with D possibly being TRBD2 (5 bases). Per germline, CDR1 SGHNT and CDR2 YYREEE (reference sequence). Trimming removed 4 bases at V and 14 bases at J, with 16 bases between. CDR3 size: 12 residues. CDR3 region: CASSLFLGAEYF. The CDR3 region has the DNA TGTGCCAGCAGCCTGTTCTTAGGAGCGGAGTACTTC.

This chain uses TRBV18 with TRBJ2-1; D is unclear. CDR3 length: 12 amino acids. CDR1 and CDR2 (germline): KGHSH, LQKENI. Trimming took off 6 bases at V and 10 bases at J, with 13 bases between the two ends. The CDR3 sequence is CASSPMREEQFF. CDR3 in DNA: TGTGCCAGCTCCCCCATGCGAGAAGAGCAGTTCTTC.

The chain is built from TRBV7-2 and TRBJ2-1, with 7 bases that match TRBD1. The germline V gene has CDR1 SGHTA and CDR2 FQGNSA. This CDR3 contains 14 residues. The V segment lost 5 bases and the J segment 4 bases; nucleotides outside the gene matches: 5. The CDR3 bases are TGTGCCAGCAGCCAAATGACAGGGTACAATGAGCAGTTCTTC. Its protein is CASSQMTGYNEQFF. Variable domain in full (rest from reference TRBV7-2 and TRBJ2-1): GAGVSQSPSNKVTEKGKDVELRCDPISGHTALYWYRQSLGQGLEFLIYFQGNSAPDKSGLPSDRFSAERTGGSVSTLTIQRTQQEDSAVYLCASSQMTGYNEQFFGPGTRLTVL.

The chain recombines TRBV3-1 with TRBJ2-1, with TRBD2 matching over 7 bases. J lost 3 bases, V lost 1 base, and 3 bases had no gene match. Germline V lookup: CDR1 LGHDT, CDR2 YNNKEL (reference sequence). CDR3 length equals 15 residues. CDR3 sequence (DNA): TGTGCCAGCAGCCAAGGATGGACTAGCTACAATGAGCAGTTCTTC. The encoded protein is CASSQGWTSYNEQFF.

This clonotype came up many times. The chain is built from TRBV12-3 or TRBV12-4 and TRBJ1-2; D is unclear. V lost 4 bases and J lost 0, with 9 bases in between. The CDR3 is 14 amino acids. CDR3 DNA sequence: TGTGCCAGCAGTTCGCACGGATCTAACTATGGCTACACCTTC. Its protein product is CASSSHGSNYGYTF.

This clonotype was recorded a few times. V and J are TRBV9 and TRBJ1-2; a weak D match, TRBD1 (5 bases). V was trimmed by 0 bases and J by 8 bases, leaving 14 bases between them. The CDR3 extends over 14 amino acids. CDR1 is SGDLS and CDR2 is YYNGEE in the germline V gene. The CDR3 coding sequence is TGTGCCAGCAGCGTAGGACGGGGCCACCTAGGCTACACCTTC. Encoded protein: CASSVGRGHLGYTF.

This clonotype was seen more than once but under ten times. The chain links TRBV13 to TRBJ1-2; D not certain. CDR1 PRHDT and CDR2 FYEKMQ come from the germline V gene (reference sequence). The CDR3 spans 14 residues. Trimming took off 4 bases at V and 2 bases at J, with 11 bases between the two ends. The CDR3 DNA is TGTGCCAGCAGCTCACCGGGCCGAAACTATGGCTACACCTTC. Translated, it gives CASSSPGRNYGYTF.

This chain connects TRBV7-2 to TRBJ1-2; no reliable D call. This CDR3 has 13 amino acids. Germline V gene lookup returns CDR1 SGHTA and CDR2 FQGNSA. V gave up 2 bases and J gave up 6 bases, with 10 bases separating them. CDR3 protein: CASSLTREHGYTF. In nucleotides, the CDR3 is TGTGCCAGCAGCTTAACCCGGGAACATGGCTACACCTTC.

This clonotype was observed a few times. The chain uses TRBV28 and TRBJ2-1, with 7 bases fitting TRBD2. V trimming: 4 bases; J trimming: 4 bases; junction bases outside the gene matches: 13. The CDR3 extends over 17 amino acids. Per the germline V gene, CDR1 is MDHEN and CDR2 is SYDVKM. The CDR3 DNA sequence: TGTGCCAGCAGTTCCCCGAGGAGCGGGGTCGGGTACAATGAGCAGTTCTTC. The encoded protein is CASSSPRSGVGYNEQFF.

This clonotype was detected a few times. The V gene is TRBV20-1, the J gene TRBJ2-3; D remains unclear. Per germline, CDR1 DFQATT and CDR2 SNEGSKA (reference sequence). The CDR3 runs 15 residues. With 0 bases removed from V and 0 bases from J, the gap between germline ends came to 10 bases. The CDR3 protein is CSARDRVVSTDTQYF. The CDR3 DNA reads TGCAGTGCTAGAGACCGGGTAGTGAGCACAGATACGCAGTATTTT.

This rearrangement joins TRBV20-1 to TRBJ1-4; D call uncertain. V gave up 0 bases and J gave up 7 bases, with 6 bases separating them. Germline CDR1 and CDR2: DFQATT and SNEGSKA (reference sequence). The CDR3 runs 12 residues. The CDR3, as DNA: TGCAGTGCTAGAGATCCTAGTGAAAAACTGTTTTTT. Translation: CSARDPSEKLFF.

The sample holds a few counts of this clonotype. The chain couples TRBV20-1 to TRBJ2-5; 15 nucleotides align to TRBD2. This CDR3 is 16 amino acids long. Germline trimming cut 6 bases from V and 5 bases from J; bases unmatched to any gene: 10. Germline V gene lookup returns CDR1 DFQATT and CDR2 SNEGSKA (reference sequence). The CDR3 DNA follows: TGCAGTGCGCATGGGACTAGCGGGGGGATAGGGGAGACCCAGTACTTC. It encodes CSAHGTSGGIGETQYF.

This clonotype showed up just a few times. This chain joins TRBV6-1 and TRBJ1-3, with 7 nucleotides matching TRBD1. Per the germline V gene, CDR1 is MNHNS and CDR2 is SASEGT. With 5 bases clipped from V and 1 base from J, the junction kept 2 bases outside the gene matches. The CDR3 has 14 residues. The CDR3 DNA is TGTGCCAGCAGTCGGGGACAGTCTGGAAACACCATATATTTT. This codes for CASSRGQSGNTIYF.

This clonotype has only a few counts. The gene calls are TRBV5-1 and TRBJ2-2; D is unresolved. The V end lost 4 bases, the J end lost 5 bases, and 9 bases lay between the germline ends. The V gene's germline CDR1 is SGHRS and CDR2 YFSETQ. This CDR3 is 13 amino acids long. CDR3 coding DNA: TGCGCCAGCAGCGCTGCAGAAACCGGGGAGCTGTTTTTT. Protein: CASSAAETGELFF.

The chain uses TRBV6-2 or TRBV6-3 and TRBJ2-1; a weak D match, TRBD1 (6 bases). V dropped 6 bases and J dropped 2 bases, with 17 bases sitting between them. The CDR3 is 16 residues long. From germline, CDR1 is MNHEY and CDR2 SVGEGT. The chain's CDR3 is CASRDMSGGPYNEQFF. The CDR3 region has the DNA TGTGCCAGCAGGGATATGTCTGGGGGCCCCTACAATGAGCAGTTCTTC.

This clonotype appeared many times. The chain carries TRBV29-1 and TRBJ2-5; D ambiguous. The V end was cut by 7 bases, the J end by 4 bases, with 10 bases between. Germline CDR1 and CDR2: SQVTM and ANQGSEA. The CDR3 totals 11 residues. CDR3 amino acids: CSADIGETQYF. The DNA for the CDR3 is TGCAGCGCTGACATCGGAGAGACCCAGTACTTC.

The chain links TRBV6-1 to TRBJ1-1; 10 bases are shared with TRBD1. The CDR3 consists of 13 residues. Germline values: CDR1 MNHNS, CDR2 SASEGT. V shed 6 bases and J 11 bases; nucleotides not matched to a gene: 9. CDR3 in amino acids: CASSLRQGAGAFF. The CDR3 coding sequence is TGTGCCAGCAGCCTCAGACAGGGGGCAGGCGCTTTCTTT.

The chain has TRBV4-1 and TRBJ1-2, with D unresolved. V lost 0 bases and J lost 8, with 25 bases in between. Germline V gives CDR1 MGHRA, CDR2 YSYEKL. The CDR3 is 18 residues long. The CDR3: CASSQDGYGTSPPWGYTF. In DNA form, the CDR3 reads TGCGCCAGCAGCCAAGATGGGTACGGAACATCCCCGCCCTGGGGCTACACCTTC.

V and J are TRBV4-2 and TRBJ2-7; no clear D. Germline loops: CDR1 LGHNA, CDR2 YNFKEQ. Trimming took 2 bases from V and 3 from J, leaving 11 bases between them. The CDR3 runs to 14 residues. The CDR3 protein is CASSQTGINYEQYF. CDR3 in DNA: TGTGCCAGCAGCCAAACTGGGATCAACTACGAGCAGTACTTC.